This TCR beta chain originates from a study of blood T cell repertoires in COVID-19 (dated by TCRdb to about 2020). Notes on the research overall: Samples from collaborators originated in the United States, Italy and Spain and spanned both the acute and convalescent phases of COVID-19. The repertoires were released in a freely available public database meant as a resource for research on the immune response to SARS-CoV-2. The sample metadata nearly always contained a de-identified subject ID, COVID-19 status, age in years and sex. The prospective study material was composed of cDNA or gDNA derived from T cells, B-cell-depleted T cells, or PBMCs. The dataset comprised deeply sampled blood TCRbeta repertoires from subjects exposed to, actively infected with, or recovered from COVID-19. Samples came from the ongoing ImmuneRACE study (first 160 participants) plus 1,254 subjects from 6 global collaborators. Where HLA class I and class II types were available, the types were taken from metadata supplied by the sample provider, not from assay-based typing. The research as a whole found: Clinical and demographic metadata were provided uncurated, with the amount varying by source and participant.

CDR3 length: 15 amino acids, cysteine to phenylalanine. Only CDR3 DNA is held: 45 bases, read in frame from base 1. Trimmed from V: 4 bases; trimmed from J: 1 base; junction bases lacking a gene match: 2. CDR1 and CDR2 were assigned from the germline V gene (reference sequence) as SEHNR and FQNEAQ. TCRbeta CDR3 regions were amplified from genomic DNA by means of the immunoSEQ Assay, a bias-controlled multiplex PCR. In the paper's pipeline: The number of nucleated cells in each sample was estimated by amplification of reference gene primers within the assay. To quantify the absolute abundance of each unique TCRbeta CDR3 rearrangement, sequence reads were collapsed and filtered. For each sample, productive Simpson clonality was calculated as the square root of Simpson's diversity index over productive rearrangements. This is the immuneACCESS table as TCRdb keeps it, with only in-frame sequences that have V and J called. A part of the clones is gone; compared with another copy, unresolved V genes explain less than half, and the rest is unexplained. V, J and clone size are those of that table, while D and trimming were read from the DNA. Present in this sample are roughly 400,000 clones, under 90% of which were seen just once. The top ten hold about 1.7% of the sample.

As concerns this clone: The target of this receptor is not known. Per-base qualities were not stored, and no clone one base away is much larger.

In the prospective study, participants were roughly 18 to 95 years old, resided in 20 to 30 geographic areas of the United States, and were enrolled through a virtual design. To assign participants to cohorts, the prospective study relied on clinical history that participants themselves reported in a screening survey and a study questionnaire. ImmuneRACE Cohort 3 recovered participants were defined by two consecutive negative NP/OP PCR tests, healthcare professional clearance, or symptom resolution. In the prospective study, mobile phlebotomists collected whole blood, serum and a nasopharyngeal or oropharyngeal swab from each participant. Additional blood draws and questionnaires over a 2-month period could optionally be provided by prospective study participants. Before DNA extraction, blood samples from the prospective study were shipped at room temperature or frozen.

Specimen: PBMCs or T cells enriched from blood (not recorded which). In this chain, TRBV7-9 is recombined with TRBJ2-3; 10 central bases correspond to TRBD2. The receptor was derived from a woman aged 25 to 39 who had recovered from COVID-19. The nucleotides read TGTGCCAGCAGCTCTAGCGGGAGTGGCACAGATACGCAGTATTTT. Translated, it gives CASSSSGSGTDTQYF.